This is a list of T cell receptor beta chains from one sample in a study of blood T cell repertoires in COVID-19. TCRdb keeps only in-frame clones here, not all; method: immunoSEQ multiplex PCR. Of about 62,000 clones listed, about nine tenths are singletons. Material: peripheral blood. These receptor sequences come from a human donor in a cohort sampled during active COVID-19. Each CDR3 is given with its conserved first and last residue. Each record gives: D gene, clone size, V gene, J gene, CDR3 protein, CDR3 DNA. A D gene is named only where the DNA matches it firmly. Size is stated for part of the rows, as once, few or many counts, or as a class when the clone is expanded.

>.|.|TRBV4-3|TRBJ1-1
CASSQDKGLVAFF
TGCGCCAGCAGCCAAGACAAGGGGCTGGTTGCTTTCTTT
>.|.|TRBV9|TRBJ2-7
CATDRMGRIYEQYF
TGTGCCACCGATCGAATGGGGAGGATCTACGAGCAGTACTTC
>TRBD1|.|TRBV29-1|TRBJ2-2
CSVRTGPGELFF
TGCAGCGTCCGGACAGGGCCCGGGGAGCTGTTTTTT
>.|.|TRBV5-1|TRBJ1-2
CASSLEADYGYTF
TGCGCCAGCAGCTTGGAGGCGGACTATGGCTACACCTTC
>TRBD2|.|TRBV24-1|TRBJ2-1
CATSDSLSGVYNEQFF
TGTGCCACCAGTGATTCGCTTAGCGGGGTCTACAATGAGCAGTTCTTC
>TRBD1|.|TRBV7-3|TRBJ2-1
CASSLNGRGQNEQFF
TGTGCCAGCAGCTTAAACGGCAGGGGGCAGAATGAGCAGTTCTTC
>.|.|TRBV5-6|TRBJ2-7
CASSSTYEQYF
TGTGCCAGCAGCTCGACATACGAGCAGTACTTC
>.|.|TRBV5-5|TRBJ2-7
CASSLGHNQPPYEQYF
TGTGCCAGCAGCTTGGGACATAATCAACCGCCCTACGAGCAGTACTTC
>TRBD1|.|TRBV6-5|TRBJ2-4
CASSSRGQNIQYF
TGTGCCAGCAGTTCCAGGGGGCAAAACATTCAGTACTTC
>TRBD1|once|TRBV18|TRBJ2-1
CASSPWTGTTSYNEQFF
TGTGCCAGCTCACCCTGGACAGGGACAACTTCCTACAATGAGCAGTTCTTC
>TRBD1|.|TRBV15|TRBJ1-5
CATSVTGTVLNQPQHF
TGTGCCACCAGCGTTACCGGGACAGTGTTAAATCAGCCCCAGCATTTT
>TRBD2|.|TRBV15|TRBJ2-1
CATSRGALAGGYNEQFF
TGTGCCACCAGCAGAGGGGCTCTAGCGGGAGGATACAATGAGCAGTTCTTC
>.|once|TRBV27|TRBJ2-7
CATGGGQPYEQYF
TGTGCTACCGGGGGGGGACAGCCCTACGAGCAGTACTTC
>.|.|TRBV2|TRBJ1-1
CAITGQGNTEAFF
TGTGCCATTACCGGCCAGGGGAACACTGAAGCTTTCTTT
>.|.|TRBV21-1|TRBJ2-5
CASSKARRTGGGETQYF
TGTGCCAGCAGCAAAGCGCGGAGGACAGGGGGCGGCGAGACCCAGTACTTC
>TRBD2|.|TRBV9|TRBJ2-3
CASSKLGSGATDTQYF
TGTGCCAGCAGCAAGCTGGGTAGCGGGGCCACAGATACGCAGTATTTT
>.|few|TRBV5-1|TRBJ2-7
CASSPPGYEQYF
TGCGCCAGCAGCCCTCCGGGATACGAGCAGTACTTC
>TRBD2|.|TRBV7-2|TRBJ2-5
CASSFGGGAQETQYF
TGTGCCAGCAGCTTCGGCGGGGGGGCCCAAGAGACCCAGTACTTC
>TRBD2|few|TRBV2|TRBJ2-2
CASSLAGGPVTGELFF
TGTGCCAGCAGTCTAGCGGGAGGGCCGGTCACCGGGGAGCTGTTTTTT
>.|.|TRBV6-2/TRBV6-3|TRBJ2-6
CASSNPNFGANVLTF
TGTGCCAGCAGCAACCCTAATTTTGGGGCCAACGTCCTGACTTTC
>.|.|TRBV5-1|TRBJ1-1
CASTRGGEVNTEAFF
TGCGCCAGCACGCGGGGGGGCGAGGTGAACACTGAAGCTTTCTTT
>.|.|TRBV10-1|TRBJ2-7
CASRSLVPYEQYF
TGCGCCAGCCGATCTCTAGTTCCCTACGAGCAGTACTTC
>TRBD1|.|TRBV23-1|TRBJ1-6
CASTSGTGQFVRNSPLHF
TGCGCCAGCACCTCCGGGACAGGGCAATTTGTTAGGAATTCACCCCTCCACTTT
>TRBD1|.|TRBV9|TRBJ1-1
CASSAKQGFGTEAFF
TGTGCCAGCAGCGCCAAACAGGGGTTTGGCACTGAAGCTTTCTTT
>.|.|TRBV12-2|TRBJ1-5
CASRGEPQHF
TGTGCAAGTAGAGGAGAGCCCCAGCATTTT
>.|.|TRBV6-6|TRBJ1-5
CASSYSVGSGDQPQHF
TGTGCCAGCAGTTACTCTGTTGGCTCGGGAGATCAGCCCCAGCATTTT
>TRBD1|.|TRBV19|TRBJ1-5
CASTDRGRPQHF
TGTGCCAGTACGGACAGGGGCCGGCCCCAGCATTTT
>TRBD1|.|TRBV6-5|TRBJ1-1
CASRDRTGAFF
TGTGCCAGCAGGGACAGGACGGGGGCTTTCTTT
>.|.|TRBV11-3|TRBJ2-1
CASSLGGGVSYNEQFF
TGTGCCAGCAGCTTAGGTGGCGGGGTCTCCTACAATGAGCAGTTCTTC
>TRBD1|few|TRBV15|TRBJ1-6
CATSYQTGGSPLHF
TGTGCCACCAGCTACCAGACAGGGGGTTCACCCCTCCACTTT
>.|.|TRBV3-1/TRBV3-2|TRBJ2-7
CASSPSGHHEQYF
TGTGCCAGCAGCCCGTCGGGACACCACGAGCAGTACTTC
>.|.|TRBV10-3|TRBJ2-3
CAISDQHTDTQYF
TGTGCCATCAGTGACCAACACACAGATACGCAGTATTTT
>TRBD2|.|TRBV7-3|TRBJ2-3
CASSPGGGPTDTQYF
TGTGCCAGCAGCCCCGGGGGGGGGCCGACAGATACGCAGTATTTT
>TRBD1|.|TRBV30|TRBJ1-4
CAWSVDRGREKLFF
TGTGCCTGGAGTGTCGACAGGGGGCGGGAAAAACTGTTTTTT
>TRBD1|.|TRBV28|TRBJ2-7
CASSRTGDEQYF
TGTGCCAGCAGCAGGACAGGAGACGAGCAGTACTTC
>.|.|TRBV7-8|TRBJ2-3
CASSLSLEGDPSRTDTDTQYF
TGTGCCAGCAGCTTATCTCTAGAGGGGGACCCTTCTAGAACCGACACAGATACGCAGTATTTT
>.|.|TRBV11-3|TRBJ2-5
CASSRSSTETQYF
TGTGCCAGCAGCCGTAGTAGTACTGAGACCCAGTACTTC
>TRBD2|.|TRBV3-1/TRBV3-2|TRBJ2-7
CASSPTSGRYEQYF
TGTGCCAGCAGCCCGACTAGCGGGAGATACGAGCAGTACTTC
>TRBD1|.|TRBV7-8|TRBJ1-1
CASRSRDSIMNTEAFF
TGTGCCAGCAGGTCCCGGGACAGCATCATGAACACTGAAGCTTTCTTT
>TRBD1|.|TRBV4-3|TRBJ1-1
CASRLDPGQVNTEAFF
TGCGCCAGCAGACTGGACCCGGGACAGGTAAACACTGAAGCTTTCTTT
>TRBD1|.|TRBV6-5|TRBJ1-1
CASRGQPGTEAFF
TGTGCCAGCAGGGGACAGCCAGGAACTGAAGCTTTCTTT
>TRBD1|.|TRBV28|TRBJ1-1
CASSLQGYRNTEAFF
TGTGCCAGCAGTCTACAGGGGTATAGAAACACTGAAGCTTTCTTT
>TRBD2|.|TRBV3-1/TRBV3-2|TRBJ2-7
CASSQGTSGNYEQYF
TGTGCCAGCAGCCAGGGGACTAGCGGGAACTACGAGCAGTACTTC
>.|.|TRBV19|TRBJ2-1
CASAYYNEQFF
TGTGCCAGTGCCTATTACAATGAGCAGTTCTTC
>TRBD1|.|TRBV5-8|TRBJ1-6
CASSRRVQGAKAPLHF
TGTGCCAGCAGCCGGCGCGTTCAGGGGGCCAAGGCACCCCTCCACTTT
>TRBD2|few|TRBV7-2|TRBJ2-7
CASSHTSALGQQYF
TGTGCCAGCAGCCACACTAGCGCTCTCGGTCAGCAGTACTTC
>TRBD1|.|TRBV19|TRBJ2-1
CASSIEFGQGARNEQFF
TGTGCCAGTAGTATAGAGTTCGGGCAGGGGGCGCGGAATGAGCAGTTCTTC
>.|.|TRBV7-2|TRBJ2-3
CASSLVGGKSDTQYF
TGTGCCAGCAGCTTAGTTGGGGGGAAGTCAGATACGCAGTATTTT
>.|few|TRBV5-6|TRBJ2-6
CATSLAGAFSGANVLTF
TGTGCTACCAGCCTTGCAGGGGCGTTTTCTGGGGCCAACGTCCTGACTTTC
>.|.|TRBV4-3|TRBJ2-5
CASSQDFAVQETQYF
TGCGCCAGCAGCCAAGATTTTGCGGTCCAAGAGACCCAGTACTTC
>TRBD1|few|TRBV2|TRBJ1-5
CASRQGAFGNQPQHF
TGTGCCAGCAGACAGGGGGCGTTTGGGAATCAGCCCCAGCATTTT
>TRBD2|.|TRBV5-4|TRBJ2-5
CASSFTAGGPSETQYF
TGTGCCAGCAGCTTTACGGCGGGAGGGCCCTCAGAGACCCAGTACTTC
>.|.|TRBV5-1|TRBJ2-5
CASSRGRETQYF
TGCGCCAGCAGTCGGGGGAGAGAGACCCAGTACTTC
>.|.|TRBV11-2|TRBJ2-7
CASSFARVYEQYF
TGTGCCAGCAGCTTTGCCAGGGTCTACGAGCAGTACTTC
>TRBD1|.|TRBV18|TRBJ2-7
CASSPPDRGQQYF
TGTGCCAGCTCACCACCCGACAGGGGCCAGCAGTACTTC